A selection of T cell receptor beta chains follows, all from one sample in a study of blood T cell repertoires in COVID-19. Data came from immunoSEQ multiplex PCR; TCRdb stores just in-frame clones and leaves some out. The repertoire consists of 250,000 or so clones, with about 80% occurring once and the leading ten covering around 3.7%. The specimen sequenced was PBMCs or T cells enriched from blood (not recorded which). These TCRs come from a middle-aged man who had recovered from COVID-19. Each CDR3 is given with its conserved first and last residue. Fields, in order: J gene, V gene, clone size, D gene, CDR3 DNA, CDR3 protein. A D gene is named only where the DNA matches it firmly. The size entry is marked missing in some rows and otherwise reads once, few, many or a size class.

TRBJ1-5	TRBV11-3	-	TRBD1	TGTGCCAGCAGCTTCCGTGGACAGGGGATAGGTAGCAATCAGCCCCAGCATTTT	CASSFRGQGIGSNQPQHF
TRBJ1-6	TRBV5-1	-	-	TGCGCCAGCAGCTTGTTCCAGGGGAGAGTTAATTCACCCCTCCACTTT	CASSLFQGRVNSPLHF
TRBJ1-1	TRBV7-9	-	-	TGTGCCAGCAGCTTAGTTCCCTTGTACACTGAAGCTTTCTTT	CASSLVPLYTEAFF
TRBJ1-5	TRBV4-1	-	-	TGCGCCAGCAGCCCCAACAGGGGCAATCAGCCCCAGCATTTT	CASSPNRGNQPQHF
TRBJ1-2	TRBV2	once	-	TGTGCCAGCAGTTACAGGTCCGAGGCTAACTATGGCTACACCTTC	CASSYRSEANYGYTF
TRBJ1-5	TRBV28	once	-	TGTGCCAGCAGTTTAAGTGGCAGTTATCAGCCCCAGCATTTT	CASSLSGSYQPQHF
TRBJ2-7	TRBV15	-	TRBD1	TGTGCCACTGGGCCACAGGGGTCGTCCTACGAGCAGTACTTC	CATGPQGSSYEQYF
TRBJ1-6	TRBV30	few	-	TGTGCCTGGAGAGGGGCTTCACCCCTCCACTTT	CAWRGASPLHF
TRBJ2-7	TRBV5-1	few	TRBD1	TGCGCCAGCAGCTTGGTAACAGGGGATGTGGGCGAGCAGTACTTC	CASSLVTGDVGEQYF
TRBJ1-1	TRBV11-3	-	-	TGTGCCAGCAGTGGGCAAATGAACACTGAAGCTTTCTTT	CASSGQMNTEAFF
TRBJ2-6	TRBV11-3	once	-	TGTGCCAGCAGCTTAAGGGGCGGTAATTCTGGGGCCAACGTCCTGACTTTC	CASSLRGGNSGANVLTF
TRBJ1-1	TRBV4-3	-	-	TGCGCCAGCAGCCTGCGGACAGTCTCTGAAGCTTTCTTT	CASSLRTVSEAFF
TRBJ2-1	TRBV7-8	-	-	TGTGCCAGCAGCTTAGCGGCCATTCTTATCAATGAGCAGTTCTTC	CASSLAAILINEQFF
TRBJ1-2	TRBV19	-	-	TGTGCCAGTAGTATAGATACAGGGATCGGGGGCTACACCTTC	CASSIDTGIGGYTF
TRBJ2-1	TRBV19	-	TRBD1	TGTGCCAGTAGTAGCCGGGACAGGGACTACAATGAGCAGTTCTTC	CASSSRDRDYNEQFF
TRBJ2-3	TRBV5-1	-	-	TGCGCCAGCAGCTCTACTCAGCGAAGCACAGATACGCAGTATTTT	CASSSTQRSTDTQYF
TRBJ1-1	TRBV18	few	-	TGTGCCAGCGCGAGCACGGGGAACACTGAAGCTTTCTTT	CASASTGNTEAFF
TRBJ2-5	TRBV6-5	-	TRBD1	TGTGCCAGCAGTTGGGACAGGAGGGCCCAGTACTTC	CASSWDRRAQYF
TRBJ2-3	TRBV5-4	-	TRBD1	TGTGCCAGCAGTTCACAGGGGGCCGGAGATACGCAGTATTTT	CASSSQGAGDTQYF
TRBJ2-5	TRBV7-2	-	TRBD2	TGTGCCAGCAGCTTGCGTAGCGGGAGTACAGAGACCCAGTACTTC	CASSLRSGSTETQYF
TRBJ1-5	TRBV27	-	TRBD1	TGTGCCAGCAGTTTCCAGGGGGGTCTTGGCAATCAGCCCCAGCATTTT	CASSFQGGLGNQPQHF
TRBJ1-5	TRBV19	-	TRBD1	TGTGCCAGTCGGACAGGGGGCTTTGGTCAGCCCCAGCATTTT	CASRTGGFGQPQHF
TRBJ1-2	TRBV7-9	-	TRBD1	TGTGCCAGCAGCCTTGGTGACAGGGCAGACTATGGCTACACCTTC	CASSLGDRADYGYTF
TRBJ2-7	TRBV5-1	-	-	TGCGCCAGCAGCTCTTCCCCCTCGAGCTCCTACGAGCAGTACTTC	CASSSSPSSSYEQYF
TRBJ2-1	TRBV27	-	-	TGTGCCAGCAGTTTAGGAGGGGGCAGCTACAATGAGCAGTTCTTC	CASSLGGGSYNEQFF
TRBJ2-7	TRBV7-6	-	TRBD2	TGTGCCAGCAGCTTAGACGGGACTAGGAGCGAGCAGTACTTC	CASSLDGTRSEQYF
TRBJ1-2	TRBV2	-	-	TGTGCCAGCAGTGAACGGACAATGAACTATGGCTACACCTTC	CASSERTMNYGYTF
TRBJ2-5	TRBV4-1	-	TRBD2	TGCGCCAGCAGCCAAGGGGCGGGAGTCCCAGAGACCCAGTACTTC	CASSQGAGVPETQYF
TRBJ2-5	TRBV5-1	-	-	TGCGCCAGCACCTACGAAGAGACCCAGTACTTC	CASTYEETQYF
TRBJ1-1	TRBV29-1	-	-	TGCAGCGTTGAAGAGGCGGCGAACACTGAAGCTTTCTTT	CSVEEAANTEAFF
TRBJ1-5	TRBV3-1/TRBV3-2	-	-	TGTGCCAGCAGCCAAGGTGGACGGGGAGGGAATCAGCCCCAGCATTTT	CASSQGGRGGNQPQHF
TRBJ2-3	TRBV7-3	-	TRBD2	TGTGCCAGCAGCTTAGTAGCGGGAGCCAGAAATACGCAGTATTTT	CASSLVAGARNTQYF
TRBJ1-5	TRBV20-1	-	TRBD1	TGCAGTGCTAGTCAAGGGGGCGATCAGCCCCAGCATTTT	CSASQGGDQPQHF
TRBJ1-5	TRBV6-2/TRBV6-3	few	-	TGTGCCAGCAGCCACAGGGTCACGGGGAATCAGCCCCAGCATTTT	CASSHRVTGNQPQHF
TRBJ2-1	TRBV11-3	-	TRBD2	TGTGCCAGCAGCTTAGGGACTAGCGGGAGAATTGACGATGAGCAGTTCTTC	CASSLGTSGRIDDEQFF
TRBJ2-1	TRBV5-5	-	-	TGTGCCAGCAGCCGCGCTAGCATAGCGGCAAATTACAATGAGCAGTTCTTC	CASSRASIAANYNEQFF
TRBJ2-1	TRBV11-1	-	-	TGTGCCAGCAGCTTAGCGGGAGGCCCAAGAGACAATGAGCAGTTCTTC	CASSLAGGPRDNEQFF
TRBJ2-7	TRBV27	-	TRBD1	TGTGCCAGCAGTTCCACGACCGGGACAGGGGGCCCTTACGAGCAGTACTTC	CASSSTTGTGGPYEQYF
TRBJ2-3	TRBV11-3	-	-	TGTGCCAGCAGCTTAGATGAGCTTAGCGGAGGCACAGATACGCAGTATTTT	CASSLDELSGGTDTQYF
TRBJ1-5	TRBV6-4	-	TRBD1	TGTGCCAGCAGTGACTCCAGGGACAGGGTTCAAAAGCCCCAGCATTTT	CASSDSRDRVQKPQHF
TRBJ1-5	TRBV6-1	once	-	TGTGCCAGCAGTGAACGGGCGGGGCGCAATCAGCCCCAGCATTTT	CASSERAGRNQPQHF
TRBJ2-7	TRBV28	-	TRBD2	TGTGCCAGCAGCTCCCTAGCGGGAGGCACCTACGAGCAGTACTTC	CASSSLAGGTYEQYF
TRBJ1-2	TRBV6-5	-	TRBD1	TGTGCCAGCAGTCGGACAGGGGCTAACTATGGCTACACCTTC	CASSRTGANYGYTF